This T cell receptor (beta chain) comes out of a study of cytomegalovirus exposure and HLA in healthy donors. Study conclusions and caveats: The study recorded fewer than 200 TCR beta chains that were cytomegalovirus-associated.

This clone appeared once. Its antigen is unknown. Use of 60 Vbeta and 13 Jbeta primers characterized the PCR. The table came from immunoSEQ multiplex PCR; TCRdb's copy has only in-frame clones and leaves some out. The profile shows about 90,000 clones, more than 60% of them singletons. The sequenced sample was PBMCs. The origin of this receptor is a man aged 25 to 45 in good health and CMV-seronegative.

The chain's CDR3 is CASSLGWRVGDTQYF. DNA for the CDR3: TGTGCCAGCAGCTTGGGCTGGCGGGTGGGAGATACGCAGTATTTT. V gene TRBV7-3 combines with J gene TRBJ2-3; possible D gene TRBD2, 5 bases. V lost 3 bases to trimming and J lost 5 bases, with 15 bases between them. Per germline, CDR1 SGHTA and CDR2 FQGTGA. The CDR3 is 15 residues long.